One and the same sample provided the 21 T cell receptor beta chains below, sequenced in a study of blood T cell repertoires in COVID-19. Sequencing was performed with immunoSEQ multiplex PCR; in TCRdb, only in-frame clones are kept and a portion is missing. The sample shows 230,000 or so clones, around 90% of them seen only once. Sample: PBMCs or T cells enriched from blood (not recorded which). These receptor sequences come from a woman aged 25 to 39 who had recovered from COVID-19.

The chain's CDR3 is CASSEARENTIYF. CDR3 nucleotide sequence: TGTGCCAGCAGTGAGGCCAGGGAAAACACCATATATTTT. The rearrangement links TRBV2 to TRBJ1-3, with D perhaps matching TRBD1 (5 bases). The germline V gene encodes CDR1 SNHLY and CDR2 FYNNEI. V gave up 3 bases and J gave up 6 bases, with 9 bases separating them. This CDR3 contains 13 residues.

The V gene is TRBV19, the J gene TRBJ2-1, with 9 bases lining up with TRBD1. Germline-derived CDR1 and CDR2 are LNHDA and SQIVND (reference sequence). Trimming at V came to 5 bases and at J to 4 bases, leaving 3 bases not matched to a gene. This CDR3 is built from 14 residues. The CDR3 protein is CASSWDRDYNEQFF. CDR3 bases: TGTGCCAGTAGTTGGGACAGGGATTACAATGAGCAGTTCTTC.

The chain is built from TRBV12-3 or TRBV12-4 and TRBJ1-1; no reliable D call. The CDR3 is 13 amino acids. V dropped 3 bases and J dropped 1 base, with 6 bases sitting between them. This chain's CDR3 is CASSFSQNTEAFF. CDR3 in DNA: TGTGCCAGCAGTTTCAGTCAGAACACTGAAGCTTTCTTT.

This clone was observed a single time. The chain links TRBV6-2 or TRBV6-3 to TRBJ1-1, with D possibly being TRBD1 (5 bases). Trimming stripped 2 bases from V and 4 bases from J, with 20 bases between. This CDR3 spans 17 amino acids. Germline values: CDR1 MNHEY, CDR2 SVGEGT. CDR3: CASSYLLFQGPSTEAFF. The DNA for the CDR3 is TGTGCCAGCAGTTACCTCCTTTTCCAGGGCCCCAGCACTGAAGCTTTCTTT.

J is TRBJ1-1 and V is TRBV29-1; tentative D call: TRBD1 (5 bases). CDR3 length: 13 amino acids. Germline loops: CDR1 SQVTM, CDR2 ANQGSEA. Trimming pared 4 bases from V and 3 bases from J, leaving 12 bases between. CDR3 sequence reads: CSVGRGRDTEAFF. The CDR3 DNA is TGCAGCGTTGGGAGGGGCCGGGACACTGAAGCTTTCTTT.

The CDR3 nucleotides are TGTGCCAGCAGTTACTCGAGGGCGAACACTGAAGCTTTCTTT. Its translation is CASSYSRANTEAFF. The chain is built from TRBV6-2 or TRBV6-3 and TRBJ1-1; D unclear. Germline V gene sequence: CDR1 MNHEY, CDR2 SVGEGT. V lost 0 bases and J lost 1, with 6 bases in between. The CDR3 loop spans 14 amino acids.

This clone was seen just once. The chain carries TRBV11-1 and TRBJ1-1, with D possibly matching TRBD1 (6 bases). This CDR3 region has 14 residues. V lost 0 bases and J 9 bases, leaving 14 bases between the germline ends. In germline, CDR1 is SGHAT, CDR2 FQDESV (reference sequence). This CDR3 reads CASSLAPNRDQAFF. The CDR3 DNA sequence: TGTGCCAGCAGCTTAGCCCCAAACAGGGACCAAGCTTTCTTT.

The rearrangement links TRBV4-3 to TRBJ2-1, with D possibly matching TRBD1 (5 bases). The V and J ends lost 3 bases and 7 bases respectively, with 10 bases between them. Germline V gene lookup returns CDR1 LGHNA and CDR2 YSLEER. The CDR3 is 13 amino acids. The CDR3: CASSHPRGNEQFF. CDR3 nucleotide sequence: TGCGCCAGCAGCCATCCAAGGGGTAATGAGCAGTTCTTC.

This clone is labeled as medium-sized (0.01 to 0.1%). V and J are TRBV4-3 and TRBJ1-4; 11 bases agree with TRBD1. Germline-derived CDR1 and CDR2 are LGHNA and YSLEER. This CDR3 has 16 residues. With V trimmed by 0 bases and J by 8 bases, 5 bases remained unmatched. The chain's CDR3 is CASSQDSGTGGEKLFF. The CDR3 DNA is TGCGCCAGCAGCCAAGATTCCGGGACAGGGGGGGAAAAACTGTTTTTT.

The DNA for the CDR3 is TGCGCCAGCAGCCAAGATGGGAGGGGGGATTCACCCCTCCACTTT. Translated, it gives CASSQDGRGDSPLHF. J is TRBJ1-6 and V is TRBV4-3; D is possibly TRBD1 (6 bases). The germline V gene has CDR1 LGHNA and CDR2 YSLEER. The CDR3 length is 15 residues. With 0 bases removed from V and 8 bases from J, the gap between germline ends came to 11 bases.

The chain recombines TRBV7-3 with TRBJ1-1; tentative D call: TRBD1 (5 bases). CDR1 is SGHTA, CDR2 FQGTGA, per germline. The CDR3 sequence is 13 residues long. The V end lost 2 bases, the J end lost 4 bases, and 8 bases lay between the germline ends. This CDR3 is CASSLFGGTEAFF. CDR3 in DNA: TGTGCCAGCAGCTTATTCGGGGGCACTGAAGCTTTCTTT.

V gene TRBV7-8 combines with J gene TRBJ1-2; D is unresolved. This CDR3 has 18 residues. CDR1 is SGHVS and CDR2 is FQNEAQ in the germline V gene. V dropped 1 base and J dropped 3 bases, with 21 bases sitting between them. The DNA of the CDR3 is TGTGCCAGCAGCTTAGTGCCCATGGCAGGACTTAAATACTATGGCTACACCTTC. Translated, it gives CASSLVPMAGLKYYGYTF.

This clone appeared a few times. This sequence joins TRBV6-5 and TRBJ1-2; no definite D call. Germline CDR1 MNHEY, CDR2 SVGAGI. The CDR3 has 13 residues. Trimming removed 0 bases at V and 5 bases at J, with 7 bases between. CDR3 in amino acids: CASSYSTEYGYTF. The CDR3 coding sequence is TGTGCCAGCAGTTACTCGACTGAATATGGCTACACCTTC.

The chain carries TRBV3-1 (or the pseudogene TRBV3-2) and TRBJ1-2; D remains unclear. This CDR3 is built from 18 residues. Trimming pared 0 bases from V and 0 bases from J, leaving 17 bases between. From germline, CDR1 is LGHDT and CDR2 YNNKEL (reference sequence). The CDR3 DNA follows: TGTGCCAGCAGCCAAGAAATTGTGGAGACGGCCACTAACTATGGCTACACCTTC. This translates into CASSQEIVETATNYGYTF.

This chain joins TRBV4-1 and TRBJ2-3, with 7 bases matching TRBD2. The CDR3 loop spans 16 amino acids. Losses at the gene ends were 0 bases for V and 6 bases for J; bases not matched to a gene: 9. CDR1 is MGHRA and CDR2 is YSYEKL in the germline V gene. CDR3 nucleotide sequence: TGCGCCAGCAGCCAAGATTCCGGTGGGGGAGGGGATACGCAGTATTTT. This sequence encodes CASSQDSGGGGDTQYF.

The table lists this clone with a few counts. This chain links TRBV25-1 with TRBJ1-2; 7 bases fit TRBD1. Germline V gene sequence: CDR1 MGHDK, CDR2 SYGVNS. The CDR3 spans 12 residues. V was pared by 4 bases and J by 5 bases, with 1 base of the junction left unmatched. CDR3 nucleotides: TGTGCCAGCAGTGGGGGACAGTATGGCTACACCTTC. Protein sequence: CASSGGQYGYTF.

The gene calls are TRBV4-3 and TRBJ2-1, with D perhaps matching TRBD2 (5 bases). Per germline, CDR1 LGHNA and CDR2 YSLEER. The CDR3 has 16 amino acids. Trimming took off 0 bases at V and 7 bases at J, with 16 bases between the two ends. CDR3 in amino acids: CASSQESRASRNEQFF. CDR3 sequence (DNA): TGCGCCAGCAGCCAAGAATCTAGGGCTAGCAGGAATGAGCAGTTCTTC.

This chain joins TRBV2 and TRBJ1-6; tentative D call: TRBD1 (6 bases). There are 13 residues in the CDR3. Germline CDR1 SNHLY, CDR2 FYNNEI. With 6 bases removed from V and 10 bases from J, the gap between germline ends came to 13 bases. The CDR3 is CASRQYRESPLHF. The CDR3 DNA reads TGTGCCAGCAGACAGTACAGGGAATCACCCCTCCACTTT.

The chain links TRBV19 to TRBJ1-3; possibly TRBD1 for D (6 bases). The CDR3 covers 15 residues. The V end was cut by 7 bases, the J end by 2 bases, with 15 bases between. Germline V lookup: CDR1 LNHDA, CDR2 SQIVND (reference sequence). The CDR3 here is CASTPDRSPGNTIYF. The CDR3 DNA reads TGTGCCAGTACCCCCGACAGGTCTCCTGGAAACACCATATATTTT.

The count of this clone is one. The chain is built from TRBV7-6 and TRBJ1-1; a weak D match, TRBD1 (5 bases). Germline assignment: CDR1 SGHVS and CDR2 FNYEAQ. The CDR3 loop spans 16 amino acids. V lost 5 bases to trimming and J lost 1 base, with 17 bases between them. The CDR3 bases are TGTGCCAGCAGCCCCCATGGGCCTACAGGGAACACTGAAGCTTTCTTT. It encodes CASSPHGPTGNTEAFF.

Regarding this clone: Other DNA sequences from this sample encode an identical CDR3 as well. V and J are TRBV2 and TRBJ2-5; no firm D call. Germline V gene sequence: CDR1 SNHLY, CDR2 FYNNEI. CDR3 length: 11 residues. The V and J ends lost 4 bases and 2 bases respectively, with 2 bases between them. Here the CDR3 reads CASSVQETQYF. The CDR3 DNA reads TGTGCCAGCAGTGTACAAGAGACCCAGTACTTC.